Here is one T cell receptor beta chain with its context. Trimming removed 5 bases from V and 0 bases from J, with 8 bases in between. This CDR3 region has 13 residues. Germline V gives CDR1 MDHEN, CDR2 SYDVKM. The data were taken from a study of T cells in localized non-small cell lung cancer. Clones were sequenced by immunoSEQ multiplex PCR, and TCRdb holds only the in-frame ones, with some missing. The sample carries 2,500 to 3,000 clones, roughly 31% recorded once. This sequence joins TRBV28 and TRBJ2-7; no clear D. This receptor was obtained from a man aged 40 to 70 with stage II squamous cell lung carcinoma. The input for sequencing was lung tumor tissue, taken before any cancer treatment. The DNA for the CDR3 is TGTGCCAGCAGTAGCCTCCGCTCCTACGAGCAGTACTTC. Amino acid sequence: CASSSLRSYEQYF. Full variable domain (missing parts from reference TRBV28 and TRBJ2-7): DVKVTQSSRYLVKRTGEKVFLECVQDMDHENMFWYRQDPGLGLRLIYFSYDVKMKEKGDIPEGYSVSREKKERFSLILESASTNQTSMYLCASSSLRSYEQYFGPGTRLTVT.